The 21 T cell receptor beta chains below all came from one sample that was sequenced in a study of regulatory T cells in long-lasting Graves disease. Libraries of TCR beta came from iRepertoire HTBI primers plus Arm-PCR of CDR3 regions. Each CDR3 protein gets one entry after TCRdb re-called the multiplex PCR reads with MiXCR. The data contain some 500,000 distinct CDR3 sequences, about 13% of them seen just once; the ten biggest clones take up roughly a tenth. Time point here: newly diagnosed GD, antithyroid drugs for less than 3 months. Making the TCR library involved RNA that had been extracted from PBMCs. These data were likewise used in another study, on T cells in Graves' hyperthyroidism and ophthalmopathy.

Specimen: peripheral blood mononuclear cells (PBMCs), collected at new diagnosis, from a patient treated with antithyroid drugs. The source is a man aged 25-45 years with Graves disease.

The gene calls are TRBV19 and TRBJ2-7; 8 bases fit TRBD1. CDR3 length equals 14 residues. Germline CDR1 reads LNHDA; CDR2 reads SQIVND (reference sequence). With V trimmed by 5 bases and J by 2 bases, 5 bases remained unmatched. CDR3: CASSSGQVTYEQYF. The CDR3 nucleotides are TGTGCCAGTAGTTCGGGACAGGTCACCTACGAGCAGTACTTC. Together with reference TRBV19 and TRBJ2-7, the CDR3 gives the full variable domain: DGGITQSPKYLFRKEGQNVTLSCEQNLNHDAMYWYRQDPGQGLRLIYYSQIVNDFQKGDIAEGYSVSREKKESFPLTVTSAQKNPTAFYLCASSSGQVTYEQYFGPGTRLTVT.

This chain connects TRBV4-1 to TRBJ2-1; 8 nucleotides line up with TRBD1. V lost 2 bases to trimming and J lost 7 bases; unmatched junction nucleotides: 10. In germline, CDR1 is MGHRA, CDR2 YSYEKL. This CDR3 comprises 16 residues. CDR3 residues: CASSQPTRGRENEQFF. CDR3 coding DNA: TGCGCCAGCAGCCAACCTACCAGGGGGCGCGAGAATGAGCAGTTCTTC.

This clonotype came up a few times. One junction end does not reproduce the germline sequence, and a read error may be involved. The genes are TRBV7-2 and TRBJ2-7; TRBD1 agrees at 7 bases. The CDR3 length is 15 residues. Germline V lookup: CDR1 SGHTA, CDR2 FQGNSA. CDR3: CASSQVTGTVYGQYF. The DNA of the CDR3 is TGCGCCAGCAGCCAAGTGACCGGGACAGTCTACGGGCAGTACTTC.

This clonotype appeared a few times. This may stem from a read error, because a much larger clone lies one nucleotide away. The chain recombines TRBV6-1 with TRBJ2-2, with D perhaps being TRBD1 or TRBD2 (5 bases each). CDR3 size: 15 residues. Germline V gives CDR1 MNHNS, CDR2 SASEGT. V was trimmed by 6 bases and J by 3 bases, leaving 14 bases between them. CDR3 bases: TGTGCCAGCAGACACGGGGCAGGACACACCGGGGAGCTGTTTTTT. It specifies CASRHGAGHTGELFF.

This clonotype was picked up many times. V gene TRBV20-1 combines with J gene TRBJ2-1; 8 nucleotides agree with TRBD2. Per the germline V gene, CDR1 is DFQATT and CDR2 is SNEGSKA (reference sequence). The CDR3 runs 13 residues. J was trimmed by 14 bases and V by 0 bases; bases with no gene match: 9. The CDR3 protein is CSARDNSGGAKFF. The CDR3 region has the DNA TGCAGTGCTAGAGATAATTCGGGGGGGGCGAAGTTCTTC.

As for this clonotype: This clone may be a read error of a much larger clone one base away. V and J are TRBV12-3 or TRBV12-4 and TRBJ2-2, with 9 bases matching TRBD2. The CDR3 totals 15 residues. The CDR3 nucleotides read TGTGCCAGCAGCTCTAGCGGGAAAAACACCGGGGAGCCGTTTTTT. The encoded protein is CASSSSGKNTGEPFF.

This rearrangement joins TRBV4-1 to TRBJ2-5; no definite D call. In germline, CDR1 is MGHRA, CDR2 YSYEKL. There are 16 residues in the CDR3. V lost 1 base, J lost 5 bases, and 17 bases lay in between. CDR3 in amino acids: CASSQVVLKAEETQYF. The CDR3 DNA sequence: TGCGCCAGCAGCCAAGTAGTCCTCAAGGCTGAGGAGACCCAGTACTTC.

This clonotype was recorded a few times. This chain links TRBV4-1 with TRBJ2-3; D unresolved. V dropped 1 base and J dropped 0 bases, with 11 bases sitting between them. The germline CDR1 and CDR2 sequences are MGHRA and YSYEKL. This CDR3 is built from 16 residues. CDR3: CASSQGLISSTDTQYF. DNA of the CDR3: TGCGCCAGCAGCCAAGGCCTAATCTCGAGCACAGATACGCAGTATTTT.

Here the CDR3 reads CASSAPKRFSWGQGRYNEQFF. The CDR3 nucleotides read TGCGCCAGCAGCGCCCCTAAGCGTTTTTCCTGGGGACAGGGTCGATACAATGAGCAGTTCTTC. This sequence joins TRBV5-1 and TRBJ2-1; 9 bases map to TRBD1. Germline V lookup: CDR1 SGHRS, CDR2 YFSETQ. This CDR3 region has 21 residues. J was trimmed by 4 bases and V by 4 bases; bases with no gene match: 24.

In its sample, this clonotype was seen many times. The chain recombines TRBV9 with TRBJ1-2; a possible D gene is TRBD1 (5 bases). Trimming removed 3 bases from V and 7 bases from J, with 13 bases in between. The CDR3 has 13 residues. Germline V gene data show CDR1 as SGDLS and CDR2 as YYNGEE. In DNA, the CDR3 is TGTGCCAGCAGCGCGGCATCCGGGGGTGGCTACACCTTC. As protein: CASSAASGGGYTF.

Many counts were recorded for this clonotype. J is TRBJ2-4 and V is TRBV5-1; a possible D gene is TRBD1 (6 bases). The end of the DNA is better explained by TRBJ2-5, so the J call may be wrong. The germline V gene has CDR1 SGHRS and CDR2 YFSETQ. The CDR3 covers 13 residues. CDR3 coding DNA: TGCGCCAGCAGCTCCCTCAGGGGCGAGACCCAGTACTTC. Protein sequence: CASSSLRGETQYF.

This clonotype was found many times. V gene TRBV27 combines with J gene TRBJ2-6, with 14 bases that match TRBD2. CDR1 is MNHEY and CDR2 is SMNVEV in the germline V gene (reference sequence). V shed 6 bases and J 2 bases; nucleotides not matched to a gene: 3. CDR3 size: 17 residues. DNA for the CDR3: TGTGCCAGCAGCTGGACTAGCGGGAGGCCTGGGGCCAACGTCCTGACTTTC. Protein product: CASSWTSGRPGANVLTF.

This clonotype was detected only a few times. The rearrangement links TRBV20-1 to TRBJ2-3, with 8 bases fitting TRBD2. Germline V CDR1 and CDR2: DFQATT, SNEGSKA (reference sequence). The CDR3 has 13 amino acids. CDR3 in amino acids: CSSQRERTDTQYF. In DNA, the CDR3 is TGCAGCAGCCAGCGGGAGAGGACAGATACGCAGTATTTT.

V and J are TRBV9 and TRBJ2-1; 13 bases agree with TRBD2. V lost 5 bases and J lost 2; bases outside the gene matches: 7. Germline V lookup: CDR1 SGDLS, CDR2 YYNGEE. The CDR3 runs to 17 residues. The CDR3 is CASRPPGLAGTYNEQFF. DNA of the CDR3: TGTGCCAGCAGGCCACCGGGACTAGCGGGGACCTACAATGAGCAGTTCTTC. Full variable domain (outside the CDR3, taken from reference TRBV9 and TRBJ2-1): DSGVTQTPKHLITATGQRVTLRCSPRSGDLSVYWYQQSLDQGLQFLIQYYNGEERAKGNILERFSAQQFPDLHSELNLSSLELGDSALYFCASRPPGLAGTYNEQFFGPGTRLTVL.

This clonotype was seen ten or more times. The chain joins TRBV27 to TRBJ2-3; 8 bases agree with TRBD1. Germline CDR1 MNHEY, CDR2 SMNVEV (reference sequence). The CDR3 runs to 16 residues. Germline trimming cut 6 bases from V and 4 bases from J; bases unmatched to any gene: 12. The CDR3 coding sequence is TGTGCCAGCAGCACCCCCGCGGGACAGGAGGCAGATACGCAGTATTTT. The encoded protein is CASSTPAGQEADTQYF.

With respect to this clonotype: This likely comes from a read error, as the CDR3 has no conserved phenylalanine or tryptophan at its end. The rearrangement joins TRBV27 to TRBJ1-5; a weak D match, TRBD1 (6 bases). Between the trimmed V and J ends, which lost 2 bases and 5 bases, there was a span of 19 bases. The CDR3 spans 17 residues. Germline V lookup: CDR1 MNHEY, CDR2 SMNVEV (reference sequence). The CDR3 bases are TGTGCCAGCAGTTTAGGACGGGGACACCAATTCGATCAGCCCCAGCATCTT. Translating gives CASSLGRGHQFDQPQHL.

This clonotype showed up many times. The V and J genes are TRBV5-1 and TRBJ2-7, with D possibly being TRBD1 or TRBD2 (5 bases each). With 4 bases removed from V and 2 bases from J, the gap between germline ends came to 13 bases. CDR3 length equals 14 residues. Germline V CDR1 and CDR2: SGHRS, YFSETQ. In nucleotides, the CDR3 is TGCGCCAGCAGCCCGGGGCGGAAGCCCTACGAGCAGTACTTC. This sequence encodes CASSPGRKPYEQYF. Full variable domain (rest looked up from reference TRBV5-1 and TRBJ2-7): KAGVTQTPRYLIKTRGQQVTLSCSPISGHRSVSWYQQTPGQGLQFLFEYFSETQRNKGNFPGRFSGRQFSNSRSEMNVSTLELGDSALYLCASSPGRKPYEQYFGPGTRLTVT.

Details on this clonotype: The junction shows a germline mismatch at one end, possibly a read error. In DNA form, the CDR3 reads TGTGCCAGCAGGCGAACCGGGACGGGCTATAGCTACACCTTC. Translating gives CASRRTGTGYSYTF. The rearrangement uses TRBV27 and TRBJ1-2; possibly TRBD1 for D (5 bases). The CDR3 is 14 amino acids. Looked up from germline, CDR1 is MNHEY and CDR2 is SMNVEV (reference sequence).

The rearrangement joins TRBV27 to TRBJ2-3; 7 bases match TRBD1. This CDR3 has 14 amino acids. Looked up from germline, CDR1 is MNHEY and CDR2 is SMNVEV (reference sequence). Trimming at V came to 4 bases and at J to 2 bases, leaving 3 bases not matched to a gene. CDR3 amino acids: CASSSGQNTDTQYF. The CDR3, as DNA: TGTGCCAGCAGTTCGGGACAGAACACAGATACGCAGTATTTT.

There are many counts of this clonotype. The chain links TRBV6-1 to TRBJ1-6, with TRBD1 identical over 7 bases. With 3 bases clipped from V and 5 bases from J, the junction kept 10 bases outside the gene matches. The germline CDR1 and CDR2 sequences are MNHNS and SASEGT. There are 17 residues in the CDR3. The CDR3 sequence is CASSDGTATTNNSPLHF. CDR3 DNA sequence: TGTGCCAGCAGTGATGGGACAGCGACTACCAATAATTCACCCCTCCACTTT.

This clonotype was counted many times. The rearrangement joins TRBV7-3 to TRBJ2-5; TRBD2 agrees at 9 bases. Germline lookup yields CDR1 SGHTA and CDR2 FQGTGA. CDR3 length equals 16 residues. J lost 5 bases, V lost 1 base, and 8 bases had no gene match. The CDR3 DNA reads TGTGCCAGCAGCTTAAATCAGGGACTAGCTGGGGAGACCCAGTACTTC. It codes for CASSLNQGLAGETQYF.